Listed below are T cell receptor beta chains from one sample, sequenced in a study of OX40 agonist ivuxolimab in advanced cancers. Using immunoSEQ multiplex PCR, the repertoire was profiled, and TCRdb retains in-frame clones only, with some absent. The data hold some 40,000 clones, with about 72% observed a single time. The source material was CD4+ or CD8+ T cells sorted from blood, sampled in a trial of the OX40 agonist ivuxolimab. Source of these receptors: an adult with an advanced solid tumor such as melanoma, head and neck, liver or kidney cancer. CDR3s include the opening cysteine and the closing phenylalanine or tryptophan. The order of the fields is D gene, clone size, J gene, V gene, CDR3 DNA, CDR3 protein. D genes are given only for firm matches. Size is omitted from some rows. Given values are once, few, many or a class for expanded clones.

>TRBD2|few|TRBJ2-1|TRBV4-3
TGCGCCAGCAGCCAAGCCCTAGCGGGAGGGCCAGGGAACAATGAGCAGTTCTTC
CASSQALAGGPGNNEQFF
>TRBD1|NA|TRBJ2-1|TRBV5-1
TGCGCCAGCAGCCCACAGGGGTACAATGAGCAGTTCTTC
CASSPQGYNEQFF
>NA|NA|TRBJ2-3|TRBV9
TGTGCCAGCAGCGTGCGGACGGGGGTGTTGGCAGATACGCAGTATTTT
CASSVRTGVLADTQYF
>NA|NA|TRBJ2-2|TRBV6-5
TGTGCCAGCAGGCGACAATCGAACACCGGGGAGCTGTTTTTT
CASRRQSNTGELFF
>TRBD1|NA|TRBJ1-4|TRBV19
TGTGCCAGTAGTGCGATGACAGGGGGCGATGAAAAACTGTTTTTT
CASSAMTGGDEKLFF
>TRBD1|few|TRBJ2-2|TRBV18
TGTGCCAGCTCACCCGGGACAGGGGACACCGGGGAGCTGTTTTTT
CASSPGTGDTGELFF
>TRBD2|NA|TRBJ2-3|TRBV11-1
TGTGCCAGCAGCTTAAAATCTGTGGCGACTAGCGGTTACACAGATACGCAGTATTTT
CASSLKSVATSGYTDTQYF
>NA|NA|TRBJ1-2|TRBV2
TGTGCCAGCAGTGACTTATCCTATGGCTACACCTTC
CASSDLSYGYTF
>TRBD2|NA|TRBJ2-1|TRBV29-1
TGCAGCGTTACGTCCCCGCTGGGGGGGGAGCAGTTCTTC
CSVTSPLGGEQFF
>TRBD2|NA|TRBJ2-1|TRBV10-3
TGTGCCATCAGTGAGTCGGTTCTAGCGGGAGGTTACCCTAACAATGAGCAGTTCTTC
CAISESVLAGGYPNNEQFF
>TRBD2|NA|TRBJ2-7|TRBV9
TGTGCCAGCAGCGTCGGAGCGGGGCTCTCCTACGAGCAGTACTTC
CASSVGAGLSYEQYF
>NA|NA|TRBJ2-5|TRBV7-2
TGTGCCAGCAGCCCCGCCAGGGGTTTTGAAGAGACCCAGTACTTC
CASSPARGFEETQYF
>NA|NA|TRBJ1-5|TRBV15
TGTGCCACCAGCAGAACCCCCTCAGGAAAGGAGCCCCAGCATTTT
CATSRTPSGKEPQHF
>NA|few|TRBJ1-3|TRBV5-1
TGCGCCAGCAGCTTGACGGGTGGAAACACCATATATTTT
CASSLTGGNTIYF
>NA|NA|TRBJ1-4|TRBV25-1
TGTGCCAGCGGCCGGGACACAAAAGGGGAAAAACTGTTTTTT
CASGRDTKGEKLFF
>NA|NA|TRBJ2-3|TRBV7-9
TGTGCGACGACGGGGGACACAGATACGCAGTATTTT
CATTGDTDTQYF
>NA|NA|TRBJ2-7|TRBV7-8
TGTGCCAGCAGCTGGGGGCGGGGCTACGAGCAGTACTTC
CASSWGRGYEQYF
>NA|NA|TRBJ2-2|TRBV10-3
TGTGCCATCAGTGGGGGACTTCTCACCGGGGAGCTGTTTTTT
CAISGGLLTGELFF
>TRBD2|NA|TRBJ2-3|TRBV9
TGTGCCAGCAGCGTAGCCTCCTGGGCCCGGCCGGGGGGAGATACGCAGTATTTT
CASSVASWARPGGDTQYF
>TRBD1|NA|TRBJ2-7|TRBV7-8
TGTGCCAGCAGCTTGCAGGACAGGGTGAACGAGCAGTACTTC
CASSLQDRVNEQYF
>TRBD2|NA|TRBJ2-3|TRBV19
TGTGCCAGTACCGAGGGACTAGCGGGAGGCAATACGCAGTATTTT
CASTEGLAGGNTQYF
>NA|NA|TRBJ2-5|TRBV11-2
TGTGCCAGCAGCCCCCTCGGGGGTTTAGCGGAGACCCAGTACTTC
CASSPLGGLAETQYF
>TRBD1|NA|TRBJ2-4|TRBV4-3
TGCGCCAGCAGCCAAGATACAGGGGCCCTATTAAACATTCAGTACTTC
CASSQDTGALLNIQYF
>TRBD1|NA|TRBJ2-6|TRBV4-3
TGCGCCAGCAGCCAACAGACAGGGGACTCTGGGGCCAACGTCCTGACTTTC
CASSQQTGDSGANVLTF
>NA|once|TRBJ2-7|TRBV11-2
TGTGCCTACAGTGGGGTTCGAGGCGAGCAGTACTTC
CAYSGVRGEQYF
>TRBD2|NA|TRBJ2-3|TRBV4-1
TGCGCCAGCAGCCAAGTCGGACTAGCGGGAGGGCCTAGCACAGATACGCAGTATTTT
CASSQVGLAGGPSTDTQYF
>TRBD1|NA|TRBJ1-2|TRBV19
TGTGCCAGTAGTAATTGGACAGGGCGGTATGGCTACACCTTC
CASSNWTGRYGYTF
>TRBD1|NA|TRBJ1-4|TRBV18
TGTGCCAGCTCACCGCAGGGGGCAGGTGAAAAACTGTTTTTT
CASSPQGAGEKLFF
>NA|NA|TRBJ1-5|TRBV7-2
TGTGCCAGCAGCTGGGGAGACAGTTATAGCAATCAGCCCCAGCATTTT
CASSWGDSYSNQPQHF
>NA|NA|TRBJ2-7|TRBV28
TGTGCCAGCCAGGATCGATACGAGCAGTACTTC
CASQDRYEQYF
>TRBD2|NA|TRBJ2-3|TRBV28
TGTGCCAGCCGGACTAGCGGGAGCACAGATACGCAGTATTTT
CASRTSGSTDTQYF
>NA|NA|TRBJ1-5|TRBV7-9
TGTGCCAGCAGCTCCCCAGGGGCCAATCAGCCCCAGCATTTT
CASSSPGANQPQHF
>NA|NA|TRBJ2-3|TRBV10-3
TGTGCCATCAGTGAGGGTAGAGGGGGCACAGATACGCAGTATTTT
CAISEGRGGTDTQYF
>TRBD1|NA|TRBJ2-1|TRBV18
TGTGCCAGCTCACCACTTGGGACAGGGCACAATGAGCAGTTCTTC
CASSPLGTGHNEQFF
>NA|NA|TRBJ1-1|TRBV19
TGTGCCAGTAGTATGGACCCTCCTCAGGTCAACACTGAAGCTTTCTTT
CASSMDPPQVNTEAFF
>TRBD1|NA|TRBJ2-6|TRBV11-1
TGTGCCAGCAGCTTATGGACAGGAAGCTCTGGGGCCAACGTCCTGACTTTC
CASSLWTGSSGANVLTF
>TRBD1|NA|TRBJ2-5|TRBV29-1
TGCAGCGTTGAGGGACAGGACCAAGAGACCCAGTACTTC
CSVEGQDQETQYF
>TRBD1|NA|TRBJ2-5|TRBV7-3
TGTGCCAGCAGCCCCTTGGGACAGCAAGAGACCCAGTACTTC
CASSPLGQQETQYF
>TRBD2|NA|TRBJ2-7|TRBV25-1
TGTGCCAGCAGTGAACTGACTAGCGGGAGGACCTACGAGCAGTACTTC
CASSELTSGRTYEQYF
>TRBD1|NA|TRBJ2-1|TRBV4-1
TGCGCCAGCCCCGAGGGAACAGGGGGGACTTACAATGAGCAGTTCTTC
CASPEGTGGTYNEQFF